This TCR beta chain was identified during a study of vaccination effects on CD4 cells after COVID-19. Background on the study: Sequencing was preceded by expansion of antigen-specific CD4+ T cells with viral peptide pools in the ViraFEST assay.

About this clone: Its antigen is undetermined.

The repertoire was sequenced with immunoSEQ multiplex PCR; TCRdb's copy has only in-frame clones and lacks some. The sample yields tens of thousands of clones, 70% to 85% seen once. Following culture for nine to ten days, CD4+ T cells were isolated. All participants had two doses of either the BNT162b2 or mRNA-1273 vaccine. All vaccine recipients tested negative for nucleocapsid antibodies and had never contracted SARS-CoV-2 infection. The sample consisted of CD4+ T cells from PBMCs cultured without peptide, taken after COVID-19 vaccination. The receptor comes from a human donor who received a COVID-19 vaccine.

The CDR3 nucleotides are TGTGCCAGCTCACCCCTTCCCTCGAACACTGAAGCTTTCTTT. Translation: CASSPLPSNTEAFF. The J gene is TRBJ1-1, the V gene TRBV18; D is unclear. CDR3 size: 14 residues. Trimming shortened V by 3 bases and J by 1 base, and 9 bases separated the two germline ends. The germline CDR1 and CDR2 sequences are KGHSH and LQKENI. Looking up the rest from reference TRBV18 and TRBJ1-1 gives the full variable domain: NAGVMQNPRHLVRRRGQEARLRCSPMKGHSHVYWYRQLPEEGLKFMVYLQKENIIDESGMPKERFSAEFPKEGPSILRIQQVVRGDSAAYFCASSPLPSNTEAFFGQGTRLTVV.